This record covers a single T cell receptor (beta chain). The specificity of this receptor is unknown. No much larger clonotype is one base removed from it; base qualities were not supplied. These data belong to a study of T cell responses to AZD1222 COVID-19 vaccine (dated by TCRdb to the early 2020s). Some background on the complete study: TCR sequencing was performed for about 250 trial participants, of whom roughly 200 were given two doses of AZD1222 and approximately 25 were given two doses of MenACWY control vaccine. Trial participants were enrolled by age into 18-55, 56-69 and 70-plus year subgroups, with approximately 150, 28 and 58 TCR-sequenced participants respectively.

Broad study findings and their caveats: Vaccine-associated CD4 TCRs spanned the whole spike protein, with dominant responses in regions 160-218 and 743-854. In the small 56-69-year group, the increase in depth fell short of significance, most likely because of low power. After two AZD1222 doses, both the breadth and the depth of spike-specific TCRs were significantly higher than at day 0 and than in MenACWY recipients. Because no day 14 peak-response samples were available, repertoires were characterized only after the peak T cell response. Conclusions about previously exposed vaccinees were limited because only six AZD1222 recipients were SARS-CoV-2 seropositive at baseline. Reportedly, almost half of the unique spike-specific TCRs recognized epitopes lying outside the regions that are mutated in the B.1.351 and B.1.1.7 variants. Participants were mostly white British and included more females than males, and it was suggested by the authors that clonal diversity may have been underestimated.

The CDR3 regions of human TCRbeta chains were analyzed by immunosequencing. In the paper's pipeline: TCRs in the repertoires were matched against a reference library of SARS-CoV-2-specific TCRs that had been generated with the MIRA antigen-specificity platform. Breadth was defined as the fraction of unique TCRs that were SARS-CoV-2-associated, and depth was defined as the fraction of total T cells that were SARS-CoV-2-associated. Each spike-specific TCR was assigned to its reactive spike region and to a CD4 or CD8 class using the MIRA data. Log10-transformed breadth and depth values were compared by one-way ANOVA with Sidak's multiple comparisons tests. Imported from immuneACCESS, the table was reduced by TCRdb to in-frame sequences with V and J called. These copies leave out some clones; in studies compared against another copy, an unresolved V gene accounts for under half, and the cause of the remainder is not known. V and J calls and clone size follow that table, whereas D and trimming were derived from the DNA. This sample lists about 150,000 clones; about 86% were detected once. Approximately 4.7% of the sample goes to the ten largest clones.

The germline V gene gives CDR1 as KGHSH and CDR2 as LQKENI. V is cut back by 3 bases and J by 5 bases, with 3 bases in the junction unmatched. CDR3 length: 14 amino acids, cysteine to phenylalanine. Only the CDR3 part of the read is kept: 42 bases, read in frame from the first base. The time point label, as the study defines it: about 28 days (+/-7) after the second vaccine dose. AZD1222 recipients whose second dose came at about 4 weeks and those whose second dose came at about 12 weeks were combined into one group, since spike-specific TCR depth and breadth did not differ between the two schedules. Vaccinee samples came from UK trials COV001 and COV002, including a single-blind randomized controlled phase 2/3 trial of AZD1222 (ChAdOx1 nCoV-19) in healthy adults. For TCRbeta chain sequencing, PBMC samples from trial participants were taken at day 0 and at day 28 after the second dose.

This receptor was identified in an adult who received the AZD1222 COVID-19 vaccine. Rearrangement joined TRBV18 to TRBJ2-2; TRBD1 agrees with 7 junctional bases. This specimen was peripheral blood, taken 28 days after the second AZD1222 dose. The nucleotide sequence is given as TGTGCCAGCTCACCCAACAGGGGAACCGGGGAGCTGTTTTTT. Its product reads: CASSPNRGTGELFF.